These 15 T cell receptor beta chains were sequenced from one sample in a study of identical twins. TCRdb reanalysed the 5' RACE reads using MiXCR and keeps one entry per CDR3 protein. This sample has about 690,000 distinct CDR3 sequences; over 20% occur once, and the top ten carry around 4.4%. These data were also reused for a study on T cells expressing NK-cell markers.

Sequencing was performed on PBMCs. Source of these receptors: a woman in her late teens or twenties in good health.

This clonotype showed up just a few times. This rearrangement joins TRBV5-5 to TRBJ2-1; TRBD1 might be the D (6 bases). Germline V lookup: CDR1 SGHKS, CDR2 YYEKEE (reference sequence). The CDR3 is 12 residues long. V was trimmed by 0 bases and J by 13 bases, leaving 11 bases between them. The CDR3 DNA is TGTGCCAGCAGCTTGGCCGACAGGCTCCAGTTCTTC. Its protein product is CASSLADRLQFF.

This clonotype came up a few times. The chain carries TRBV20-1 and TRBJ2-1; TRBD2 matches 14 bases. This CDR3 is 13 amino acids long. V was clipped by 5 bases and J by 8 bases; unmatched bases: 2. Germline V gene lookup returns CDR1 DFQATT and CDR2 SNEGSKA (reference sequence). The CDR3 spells CSAPTSGRDEQFF. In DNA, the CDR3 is TGCAGTGCTCCGACTAGCGGGAGGGATGAGCAGTTCTTC.

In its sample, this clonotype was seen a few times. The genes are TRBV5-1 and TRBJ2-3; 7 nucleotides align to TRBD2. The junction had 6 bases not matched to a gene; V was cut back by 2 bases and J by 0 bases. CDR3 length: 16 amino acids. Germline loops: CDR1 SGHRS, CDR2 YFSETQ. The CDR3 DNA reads TGCGCCAGCAGCTTCGTGGGAGGGCCTAGCACAGATACGCAGTATTTT. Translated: CASSFVGGPSTDTQYF.

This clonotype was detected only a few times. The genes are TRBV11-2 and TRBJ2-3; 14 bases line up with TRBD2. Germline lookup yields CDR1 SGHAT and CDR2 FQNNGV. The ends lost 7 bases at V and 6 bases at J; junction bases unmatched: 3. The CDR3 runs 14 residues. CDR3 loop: CASMGTSGGDTQYF. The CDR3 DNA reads TGTGCCAGCATGGGGACTAGCGGGGGCGATACGCAGTATTTT.

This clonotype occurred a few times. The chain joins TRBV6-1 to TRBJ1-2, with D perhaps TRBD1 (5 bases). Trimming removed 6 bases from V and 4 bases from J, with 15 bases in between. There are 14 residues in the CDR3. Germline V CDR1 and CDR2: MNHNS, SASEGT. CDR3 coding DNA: TGTGCCAGCAGCGCCTCGGGGGGTGTCTATGGCTACACCTTC. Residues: CASSASGGVYGYTF.

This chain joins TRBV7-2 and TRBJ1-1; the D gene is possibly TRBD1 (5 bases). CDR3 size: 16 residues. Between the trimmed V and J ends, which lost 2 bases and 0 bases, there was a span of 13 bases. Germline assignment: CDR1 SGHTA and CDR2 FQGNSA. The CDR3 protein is CASSLRAGSMNTEAFF. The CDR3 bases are TGTGCCAGCAGCTTACGGGCAGGGTCGATGAACACTGAAGCTTTCTTT.

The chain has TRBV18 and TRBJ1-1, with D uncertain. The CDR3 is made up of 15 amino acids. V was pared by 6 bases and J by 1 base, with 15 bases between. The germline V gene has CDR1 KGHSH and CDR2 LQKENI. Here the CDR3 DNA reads TGTGCCAGCTCCCCGGGAGTAGCAACGAACACTGAAGCTTTCTTT. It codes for CASSPGVATNTEAFF.

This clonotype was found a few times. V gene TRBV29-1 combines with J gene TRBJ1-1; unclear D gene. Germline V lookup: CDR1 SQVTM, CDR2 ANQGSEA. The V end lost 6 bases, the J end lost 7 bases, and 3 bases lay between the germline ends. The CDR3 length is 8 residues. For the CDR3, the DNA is TGCAGCGTGGGTGAAGCTTTCTTT. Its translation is CSVGEAFF.

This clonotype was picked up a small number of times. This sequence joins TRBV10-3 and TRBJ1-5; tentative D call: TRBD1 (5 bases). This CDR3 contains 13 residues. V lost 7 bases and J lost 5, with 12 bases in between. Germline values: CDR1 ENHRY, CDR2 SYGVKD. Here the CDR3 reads CAITIDRDQPQHF. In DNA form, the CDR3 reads TGTGCCATCACCATAGACAGAGATCAGCCCCAGCATTTT.

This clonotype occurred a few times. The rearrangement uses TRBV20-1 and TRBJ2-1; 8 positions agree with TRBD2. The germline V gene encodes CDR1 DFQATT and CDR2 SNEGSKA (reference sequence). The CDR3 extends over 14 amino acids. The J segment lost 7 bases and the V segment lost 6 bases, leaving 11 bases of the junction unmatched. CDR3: CSAILLAGSNEQFF. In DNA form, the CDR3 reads TGCAGTGCCATCTTGCTAGCGGGTTCGAATGAGCAGTTCTTC.

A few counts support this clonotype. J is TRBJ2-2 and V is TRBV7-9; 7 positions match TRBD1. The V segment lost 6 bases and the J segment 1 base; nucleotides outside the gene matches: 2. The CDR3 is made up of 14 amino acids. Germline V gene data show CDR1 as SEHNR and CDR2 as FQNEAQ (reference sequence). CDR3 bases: TGTGCCAGCAGTTGGACAGGGAACACCGGGGAGCTGTTTTTT. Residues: CASSWTGNTGELFF.

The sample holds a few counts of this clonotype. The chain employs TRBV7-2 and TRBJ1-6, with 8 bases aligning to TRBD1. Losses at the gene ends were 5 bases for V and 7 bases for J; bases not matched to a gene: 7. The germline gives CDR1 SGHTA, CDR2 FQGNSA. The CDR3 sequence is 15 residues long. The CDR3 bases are TGTGCCAGCAGCGGGCGGACAGGGTGGAATTCACCCCTCCACTTT. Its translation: CASSGRTGWNSPLHF.

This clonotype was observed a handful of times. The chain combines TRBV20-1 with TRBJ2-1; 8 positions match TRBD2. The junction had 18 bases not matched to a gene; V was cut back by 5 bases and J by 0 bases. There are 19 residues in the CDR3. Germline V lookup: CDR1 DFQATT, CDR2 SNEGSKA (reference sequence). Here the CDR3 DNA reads TGCAGTGCTGGTCTCGGTGGTAGCGGGATCGGAAGCTCCTACAATGAGCAGTTCTTC. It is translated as CSAGLGGSGIGSSYNEQFF.

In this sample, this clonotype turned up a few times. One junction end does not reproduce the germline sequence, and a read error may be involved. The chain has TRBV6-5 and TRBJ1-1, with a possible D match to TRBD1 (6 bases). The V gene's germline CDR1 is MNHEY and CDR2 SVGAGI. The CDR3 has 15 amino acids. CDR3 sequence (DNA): TGTGCCAGCAGTTACGCTGGACAGAGGAACGCTGAAGCTTTCTTT. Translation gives CASSYAGQRNAEAFF.

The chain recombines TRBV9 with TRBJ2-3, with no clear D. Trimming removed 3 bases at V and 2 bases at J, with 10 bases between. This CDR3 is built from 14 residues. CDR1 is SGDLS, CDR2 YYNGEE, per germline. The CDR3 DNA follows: TGTGCCAGCAGCGCTCATGAATACACAGATACGCAGTATTTT. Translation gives CASSAHEYTDTQYF. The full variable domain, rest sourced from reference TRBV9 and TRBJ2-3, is DSGVTQTPKHLITATGQRVTLRCSPRSGDLSVYWYQQSLDQGLQFLIQYYNGEERAKGNILERFSAQQFPDLHSELNLSSLELGDSALYFCASSAHEYTDTQYFGPGTRLTVL.